The sequence of this T cell receptor beta chain was determined in a study of T cell repertoires in cytomegalovirus infection. TCRdb used MiXCR to reprocess the reads, holding one entry per CDR3 protein. Among some 170,000 distinct CDR3 sequences listed, about 15% were seen once. This clonotype was found a few times. The clonotype originates from a human donor in good health (CMV status not recorded). Some clones in this sample may be carry-over from other donors' samples. Sequenced: CD8+ T cells from PBMCs.

CDR3 in DNA: TGTGCCAGCAGCATGGGACTGAACACCGGGGAGCTGTTTTTT. Protein: CASSMGLNTGELFF. The V gene is TRBV5-6, the J gene TRBJ2-2; TRBD2 is a possible D gene (6 bases). The V and J ends lost 4 bases and 1 base respectively, with 8 bases between them. Germline CDR1 reads SGHDT; CDR2 reads YYEEEE. The CDR3 covers 14 residues.